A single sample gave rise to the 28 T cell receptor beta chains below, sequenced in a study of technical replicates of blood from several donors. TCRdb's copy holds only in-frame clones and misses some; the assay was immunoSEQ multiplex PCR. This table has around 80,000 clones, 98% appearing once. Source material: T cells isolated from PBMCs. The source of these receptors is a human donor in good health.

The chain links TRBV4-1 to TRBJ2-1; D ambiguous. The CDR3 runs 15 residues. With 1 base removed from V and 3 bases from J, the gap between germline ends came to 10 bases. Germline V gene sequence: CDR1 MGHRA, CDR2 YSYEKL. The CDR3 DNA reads TGCGCCAGCAGCCAAGTTACAGAAAGCTACAATGAGCAGTTCTTC. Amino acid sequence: CASSQVTESYNEQFF.

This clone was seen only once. The CDR3 DNA reads TGTGCCAGCAGATTACTAGCGGGAAACAATGAGCAGTTCTTC. As protein: CASRLLAGNNEQFF. V is TRBV4-2 and J is TRBJ2-1; 10 nucleotides line up with TRBD2. CDR3 size: 14 residues. The germline CDR1 and CDR2 sequences are LGHNA and YNFKEQ. Unmatched junction bases numbered 4, after V lost 6 bases and J lost 5 bases.

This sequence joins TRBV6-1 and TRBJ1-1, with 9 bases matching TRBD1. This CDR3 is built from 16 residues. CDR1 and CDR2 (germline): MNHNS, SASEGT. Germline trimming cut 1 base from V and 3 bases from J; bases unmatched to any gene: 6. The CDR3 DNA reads TGTGCCAGCAGTGAAGTCCCGGGACAGGGCCACACTGAAGCTTTCTTT. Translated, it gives CASSEVPGQGHTEAFF.

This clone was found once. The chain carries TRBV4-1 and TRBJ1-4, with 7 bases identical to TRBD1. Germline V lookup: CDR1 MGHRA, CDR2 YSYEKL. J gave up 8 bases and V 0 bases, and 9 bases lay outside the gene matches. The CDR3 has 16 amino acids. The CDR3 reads CASSQERTGGWEKLFF. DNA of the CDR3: TGCGCCAGCAGCCAAGAAAGGACAGGAGGTTGGGAAAAACTGTTTTTT.

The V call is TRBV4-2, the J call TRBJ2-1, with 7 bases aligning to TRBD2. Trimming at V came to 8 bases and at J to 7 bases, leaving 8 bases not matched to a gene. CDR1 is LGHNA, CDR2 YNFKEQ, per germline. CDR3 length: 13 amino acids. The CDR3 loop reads CASGLAEPNEQFF. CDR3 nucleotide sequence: TGTGCCAGCGGGCTAGCGGAACCGAATGAGCAGTTCTTC.

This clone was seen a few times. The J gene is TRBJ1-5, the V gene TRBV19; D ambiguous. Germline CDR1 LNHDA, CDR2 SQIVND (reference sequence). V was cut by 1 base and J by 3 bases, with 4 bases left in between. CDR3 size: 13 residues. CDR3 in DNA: TGTGCCAGTAGTATAGCTCTCAATCAGCCCCAGCATTTT. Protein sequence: CASSIALNQPQHF.

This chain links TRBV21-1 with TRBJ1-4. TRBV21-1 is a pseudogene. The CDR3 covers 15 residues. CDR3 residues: CASSKYPGSGEKLFF. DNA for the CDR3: TGTGCCAGCAGCAAGTATCCCGGGAGCGGGGAAAAACTGTTTTTT.

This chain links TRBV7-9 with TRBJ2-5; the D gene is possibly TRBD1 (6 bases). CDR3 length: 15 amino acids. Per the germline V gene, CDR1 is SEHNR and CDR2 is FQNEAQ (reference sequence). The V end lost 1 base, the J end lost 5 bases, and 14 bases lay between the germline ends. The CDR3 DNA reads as TGTGCCAGCAGCTTAGTAGGGGCAGGGGAGGAGACCCAGTACTTC. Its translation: CASSLVGAGEETQYF. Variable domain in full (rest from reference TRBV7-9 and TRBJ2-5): DTGVSQNPRHKITKRGQNVTFRCDPISEHNRLYWYRQTLGQGPEFLTYFQNEAQLEKSRLLSDRFSAERPKGSFSTLEIQRTEQGDSAMYLCASSLVGAGEETQYFGPGTRLLVL.

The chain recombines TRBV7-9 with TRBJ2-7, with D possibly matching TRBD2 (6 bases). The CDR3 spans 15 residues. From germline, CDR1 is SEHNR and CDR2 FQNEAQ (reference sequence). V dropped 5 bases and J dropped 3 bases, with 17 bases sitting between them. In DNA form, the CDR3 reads TGTGCCAGCAGCCCGGAGGGATCGAGTCTCTACGAGCAGTACTTC. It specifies CASSPEGSSLYEQYF.

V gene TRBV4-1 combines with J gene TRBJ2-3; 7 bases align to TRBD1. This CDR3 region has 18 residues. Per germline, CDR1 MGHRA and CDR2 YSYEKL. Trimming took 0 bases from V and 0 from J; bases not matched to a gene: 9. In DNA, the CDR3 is TGCGCCAGCAGCCAAGATGGTTTGGGACAGCGAAGCACAGATACGCAGTATTTT. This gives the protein CASSQDGLGQRSTDTQYF.

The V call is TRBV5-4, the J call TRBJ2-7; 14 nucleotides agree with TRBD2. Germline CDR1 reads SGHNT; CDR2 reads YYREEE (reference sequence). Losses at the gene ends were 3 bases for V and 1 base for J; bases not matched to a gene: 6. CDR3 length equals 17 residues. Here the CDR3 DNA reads TGTGCCAGCAGCTGGGGACTAGCGGGAGATTCGTCCTACGAGCAGTACTTC. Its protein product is CASSWGLAGDSSYEQYF.

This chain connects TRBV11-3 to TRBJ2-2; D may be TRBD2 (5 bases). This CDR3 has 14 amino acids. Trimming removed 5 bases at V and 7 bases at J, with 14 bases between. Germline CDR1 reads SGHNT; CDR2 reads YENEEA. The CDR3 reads CASSRFRGLGELFF. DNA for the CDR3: TGTGCCAGCAGCCGATTCCGGGGTCTCGGGGAGCTGTTTTTT.

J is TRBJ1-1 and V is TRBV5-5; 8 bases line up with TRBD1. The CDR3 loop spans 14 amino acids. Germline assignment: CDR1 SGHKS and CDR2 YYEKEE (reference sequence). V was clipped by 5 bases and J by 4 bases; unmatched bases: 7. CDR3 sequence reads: CASRRQGRVTEAFF. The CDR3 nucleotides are TGTGCCAGCAGACGACAGGGGAGGGTCACTGAAGCTTTCTTT.

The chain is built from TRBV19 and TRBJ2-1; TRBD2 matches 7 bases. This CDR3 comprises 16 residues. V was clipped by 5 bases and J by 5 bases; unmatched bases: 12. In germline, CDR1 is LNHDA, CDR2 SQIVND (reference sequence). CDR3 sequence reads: CASSDQHREDDNEQFF. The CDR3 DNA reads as TGTGCCAGTAGTGACCAGCACCGGGAGGATGACAATGAGCAGTTCTTC.

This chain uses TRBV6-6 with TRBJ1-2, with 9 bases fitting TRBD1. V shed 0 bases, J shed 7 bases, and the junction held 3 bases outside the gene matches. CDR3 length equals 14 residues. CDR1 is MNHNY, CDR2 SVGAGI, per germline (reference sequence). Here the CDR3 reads CASSYSGTGPGYTF. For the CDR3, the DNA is TGTGCCAGCAGTTACTCTGGGACAGGGCCTGGCTACACCTTC.

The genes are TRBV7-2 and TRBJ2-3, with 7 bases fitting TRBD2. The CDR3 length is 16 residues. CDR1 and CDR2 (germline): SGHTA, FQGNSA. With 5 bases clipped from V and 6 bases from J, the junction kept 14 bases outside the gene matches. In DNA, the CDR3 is TGTGCCAGCAGCCGTAATTTGCTTCAACTAGCGGATACGCAGTATTTT. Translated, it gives CASSRNLLQLADTQYF.

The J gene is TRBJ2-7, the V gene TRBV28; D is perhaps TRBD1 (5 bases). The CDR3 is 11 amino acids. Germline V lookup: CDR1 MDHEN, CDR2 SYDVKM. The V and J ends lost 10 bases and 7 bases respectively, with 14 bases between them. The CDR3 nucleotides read TGTGCCACTCAGGGTGTGAGGGAGCAGTACTTC. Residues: CATQGVREQYF.

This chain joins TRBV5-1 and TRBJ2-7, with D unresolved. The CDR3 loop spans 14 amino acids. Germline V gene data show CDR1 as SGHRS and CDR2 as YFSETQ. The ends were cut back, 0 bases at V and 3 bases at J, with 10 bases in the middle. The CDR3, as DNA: TGCGCCAGCAGCTTGGCCGGGTCTAGCTACGAGCAGTACTTC. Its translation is CASSLAGSSYEQYF.

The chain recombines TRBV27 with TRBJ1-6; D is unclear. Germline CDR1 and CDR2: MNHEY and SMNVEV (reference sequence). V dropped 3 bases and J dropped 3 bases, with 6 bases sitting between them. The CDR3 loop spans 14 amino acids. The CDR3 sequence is CASSLGSYNSPLHF. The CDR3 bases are TGTGCCAGCAGTTTGGGCAGCTATAATTCACCCCTCCACTTT.

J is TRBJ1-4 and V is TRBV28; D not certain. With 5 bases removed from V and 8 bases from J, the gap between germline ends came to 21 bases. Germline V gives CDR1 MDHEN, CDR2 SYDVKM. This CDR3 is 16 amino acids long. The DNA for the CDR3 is TGTGCCAGCAGTCCAGAGGAGGTGTGGGTGAGGGAAAAACTGTTTTTT. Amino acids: CASSPEEVWVREKLFF. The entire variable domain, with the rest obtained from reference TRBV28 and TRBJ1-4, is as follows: DVKVTQSSRYLVKRTGEKVFLECVQDMDHENMFWYRQDPGLGLRLIYFSYDVKMKEKGDIPEGYSVSREKKERFSLILESASTNQTSMYLCASSPEEVWVREKLFFGSGTQLSVL.

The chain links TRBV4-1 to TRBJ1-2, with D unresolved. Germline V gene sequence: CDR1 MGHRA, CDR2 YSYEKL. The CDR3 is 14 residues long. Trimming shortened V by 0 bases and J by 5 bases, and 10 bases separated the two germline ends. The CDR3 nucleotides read TGCGCCAGCAGCCAAGATATAGGAGGGTATGGCTACACCTTC. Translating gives CASSQDIGGYGYTF.

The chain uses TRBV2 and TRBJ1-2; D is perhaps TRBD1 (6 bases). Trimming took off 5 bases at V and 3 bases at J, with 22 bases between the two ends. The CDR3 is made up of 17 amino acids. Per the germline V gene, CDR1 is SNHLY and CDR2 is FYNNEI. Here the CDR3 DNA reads TGTGCCAGCAGTCTCCCCTCGGGTGACAGGATGGACTATGGCTACACCTTC. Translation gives CASSLPSGDRMDYGYTF. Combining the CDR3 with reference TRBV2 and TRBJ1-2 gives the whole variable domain EPEVTQTPSHQVTQMGQEVILRCVPISNHLYFYWYRQILGQKVEFLVSFYNNEISEKSEIFDDQFSVERPDGSNFTLKIRSTKLEDSAMYFCASSLPSGDRMDYGYTFGSGTRLTVV.

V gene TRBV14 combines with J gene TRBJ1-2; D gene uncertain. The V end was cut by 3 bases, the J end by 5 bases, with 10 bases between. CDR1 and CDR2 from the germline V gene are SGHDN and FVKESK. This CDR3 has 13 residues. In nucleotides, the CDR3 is TGTGCCAGCAGCCAGGCAAGGACTTATGGCTACACCTTC. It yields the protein CASSQARTYGYTF. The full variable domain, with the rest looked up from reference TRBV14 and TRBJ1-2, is EAGVTQFPSHSVIEKGQTVTLRCDPISGHDNLYWYRRVMGKEIKFLLHFVKESKQDESGMPNNRFLAERTGGTYSTLKVQPAELEDSGVYFCASSQARTYGYTFGSGTRLTVV.

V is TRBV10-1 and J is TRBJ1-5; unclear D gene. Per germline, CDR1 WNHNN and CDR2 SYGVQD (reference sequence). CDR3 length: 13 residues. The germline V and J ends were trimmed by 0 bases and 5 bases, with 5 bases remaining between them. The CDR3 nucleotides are TGCGCCAGCAGTGAGTCGGGCGATCAGCCCCAGCATTTT. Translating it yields CASSESGDQPQHF.

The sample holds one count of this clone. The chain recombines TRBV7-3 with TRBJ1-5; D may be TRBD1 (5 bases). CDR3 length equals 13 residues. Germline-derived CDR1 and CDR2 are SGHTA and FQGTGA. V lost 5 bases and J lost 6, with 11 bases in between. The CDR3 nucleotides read TGTGCCAGCAGCCTCGAAAGGGGTCAGCCCCAGCATTTT. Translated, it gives CASSLERGQPQHF.

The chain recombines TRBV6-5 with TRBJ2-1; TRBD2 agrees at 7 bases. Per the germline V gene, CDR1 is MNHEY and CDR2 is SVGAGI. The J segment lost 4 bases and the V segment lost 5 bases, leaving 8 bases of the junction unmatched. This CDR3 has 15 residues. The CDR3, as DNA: TGTGCCAGCAGTCTAGGGACTACCAGATACAATGAGCAGTTCTTC. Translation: CASSLGTTRYNEQFF.

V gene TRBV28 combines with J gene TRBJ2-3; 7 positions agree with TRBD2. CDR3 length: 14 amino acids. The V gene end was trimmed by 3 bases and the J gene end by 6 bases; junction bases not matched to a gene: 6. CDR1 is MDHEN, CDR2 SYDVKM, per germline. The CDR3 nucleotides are TGTGCCAGCAGTTTGGGGGGGAGTAGGGATACGCAGTATTTT. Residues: CASSLGGSRDTQYF.

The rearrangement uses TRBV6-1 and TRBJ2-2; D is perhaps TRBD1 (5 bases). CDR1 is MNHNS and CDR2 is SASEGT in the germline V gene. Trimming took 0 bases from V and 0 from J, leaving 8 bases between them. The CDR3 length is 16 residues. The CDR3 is CASSEAGRANTGELFF. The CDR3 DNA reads TGTGCCAGCAGTGAAGCGGGCAGGGCGAACACCGGGGAGCTGTTTTTT.